This TCR beta chain appears in the sequencing data of a study of T cells after yellow fever vaccination. This clonotype was found many times. TCRdb recomputed calls from the 5' RACE reads with MiXCR, one row per CDR3 protein. The table lists approximately 24,000 distinct CDR3 sequences, approximately 5% of them singletons. The sample here was PBMCs, either bulk or a sorted T-cell subset (CD4+, CD8+, memory, or dextramer-sorted; not recorded which), taken 15 days after the yellow fever booster vaccination. The origin of this receptor is a man aged 25 to 40 who received the YFV17D yellow fever vaccine.

Written as DNA, the CDR3 is TGTGCCAGCAGGGACGACCTAGTAGGCGAGCAGTACTTC. Translated, it gives CASRDDLVGEQYF. The rearrangement joins TRBV3-1 to TRBJ2-7; D gene unclear. The V end lost 6 bases, the J end lost 6 bases, and 15 bases lay between the germline ends. The CDR3 is 13 residues long. Germline loops: CDR1 LGHDT, CDR2 YNNKEL (reference sequence).